A single sample gave rise to the 30 T cell receptor beta chains below, sequenced in a study of blood T cell repertoires in COVID-19. Generated by immunoSEQ multiplex PCR, the TCRdb table keeps only in-frame clones and is missing some. The sample consists of 250,000 to 400,000 clones, 80% to 90% of them appearing once. Sequencing used peripheral blood. These receptors originate from a middle-aged man with active or convalescent COVID-19.

Only one count was recorded for this clone. V is TRBV18 and J is TRBJ1-1, with TRBD1 as a possible D gene (6 bases). Germline CDR1 is KGHSH and CDR2 is LQKENI. The CDR3 is 16 residues long. The V gene lost 1 base and the J gene lost 2 bases, with 14 bases spanning the gap. DNA for the CDR3: TGTGCCAGCTCACCACGCGGGGGGGGGACAAACACTGAAGCTTTCTTT. Translation gives CASSPRGGGTNTEAFF.

V usage is TRBV6-6 and J usage is TRBJ1-2, with 9 bases lining up with TRBD1. The CDR3 spans 14 residues. V shed 8 bases and J 2 bases; nucleotides not matched to a gene: 6. Looked up from germline, CDR1 is MNHNY and CDR2 is SVGAGI (reference sequence). CDR3 DNA: TGTGCCAGCGTTCGGGACAGGGCGAACTATGGCTACACCTTC. Translation: CASVRDRANYGYTF.

The gene calls are TRBV5-1 and TRBJ2-3; D is ambiguous. Between the trimmed V and J ends, which lost 0 bases and 4 bases, there was a span of 21 bases. The CDR3 length is 18 residues. Germline lookup yields CDR1 SGHRS and CDR2 YFSETQ. CDR3 protein: CASSLGRRGVNGPDTQYF. In nucleotides, the CDR3 is TGCGCCAGCAGCTTGGGACGGCGCGGCGTAAATGGTCCAGATACGCAGTATTTT.

The chain uses TRBV28 and TRBJ1-4; the D gene is possibly TRBD1 (5 bases). The V gene lost 8 bases and the J gene lost 1 base, with 11 bases spanning the gap. The CDR3 length is 14 residues. Germline V CDR1 and CDR2: MDHEN, SYDVKM. CDR3: CASDTGKTNEKLFF. CDR3 coding DNA: TGTGCCAGCGATACAGGCAAAACTAATGAAAAACTGTTTTTT. The whole variable domain, remainder taken from reference TRBV28 and TRBJ1-4, is DVKVTQSSRYLVKRTGEKVFLECVQDMDHENMFWYRQDPGLGLRLIYFSYDVKMKEKGDIPEGYSVSREKKERFSLILESASTNQTSMYLCASDTGKTNEKLFFGSGTQLSVL.

The chain couples TRBV18 to TRBJ1-5; tentatively, D is TRBD1 (6 bases). The V and J ends lost 6 bases and 5 bases respectively, with 11 bases between them. CDR1 and CDR2 from the germline V gene are KGHSH and LQKENI. The CDR3 spans 13 residues. The CDR3 nucleotides are TGTGCCAGCTCCCGGGGGGCCGATCAGCCCCAGCATTTT. Translating it yields CASSRGADQPQHF.

The V call is TRBV28, the J call TRBJ2-3; 9 bases agree with TRBD2. V was pared by 3 bases and J by 5 bases, with 6 bases of the junction left unmatched. Germline CDR1 MDHEN, CDR2 SYDVKM. The CDR3 is 15 amino acids. The CDR3 spells CASSFASGMRDTQYF. CDR3 in DNA: TGTGCCAGCAGTTTTGCTAGCGGGATGAGAGATACGCAGTATTTT.

In its sample, this clone was seen once. This chain connects TRBV4-1 to TRBJ2-7; maybe TRBD2 (5 bases). This CDR3 spans 13 amino acids. Germline values: CDR1 MGHRA, CDR2 YSYEKL. Deletions cut 4 bases from V and 5 bases from J, with 12 bases between. CDR3 bases: TGCGCCAGCAGCCCCCGGGGTTCCCACGAGCAGTACTTC. It yields the protein CASSPRGSHEQYF.

The V gene is TRBV28, the J gene TRBJ1-1; a weak D match, TRBD1 (6 bases). The V and J ends lost 4 bases and 1 base respectively, with 10 bases between them. Germline V gene sequence: CDR1 MDHEN, CDR2 SYDVKM. This CDR3 spans 14 amino acids. CDR3 protein: CASSSGTWNTEAFF. In DNA form, the CDR3 reads TGTGCCAGCAGTTCAGGGACATGGAACACTGAAGCTTTCTTT.

This clone was found a few times. V and J are TRBV6-2 or TRBV6-3 and TRBJ2-5; D is ambiguous. The CDR3 loop spans 13 amino acids. V lost 2 bases, J lost 1 base, and 5 bases lay in between. Germline V gives CDR1 MNHEY, CDR2 SVGEGT. The DNA for the CDR3 is TGTGCCAGCAGTTACGCGCCCCAAGAGACCCAGTACTTC. Residues: CASSYAPQETQYF.

The J gene is TRBJ1-4, the V gene TRBV7-9; tentative D call: TRBD1 (5 bases). This CDR3 has 16 amino acids. V was cut by 5 bases and J by 2 bases, with 15 bases left in between. The V gene's germline CDR1 is SEHNR and CDR2 FQNEAQ (reference sequence). The DNA for the CDR3 is TGTGCCAGCAGCGAAAACCCGGGGGTGACTAATGAAAAACTGTTTTTT. Its translation is CASSENPGVTNEKLFF. The full variable domain, its missing parts supplied by reference TRBV7-9 and TRBJ1-4, is DTGVSQNPRHKITKRGQNVTFRCDPISEHNRLYWYRQTLGQGPEFLTYFQNEAQLEKSRLLSDRFSAERPKGSFSTLEIQRTEQGDSAMYLCASSENPGVTNEKLFFGSGTQLSVL.

This clone occurred once. The identical CDR3 is also encoded by other nucleotide sequences in the sample. The gene calls are TRBV9 and TRBJ1-3; tentatively, D is TRBD1 (5 bases). The CDR3 has 14 residues. CDR1 SGDLS and CDR2 YYNGEE come from the germline V gene. V lost 1 base, J lost 2 bases, and 7 bases lay in between. CDR3 protein: CASSVQGTGNTIYF. CDR3 DNA: TGTGCCAGCAGCGTACAGGGAACTGGAAACACCATATATTTT.

This clone occurred once. CDR3 nucleotide sequence: TGTGCCAGCAGCTTGGGGGAGGGTGGGGTTCGTTCACCCCTCCACTTT. Protein sequence: CASSLGEGGVRSPLHF. This rearrangement joins TRBV5-6 to TRBJ1-6, with D uncertain. Germline CDR1 is SGHDT and CDR2 is YYEEEE. The CDR3 has 16 residues. The V gene lost 0 bases and the J gene lost 9 bases, with 16 bases spanning the gap.

The chain is built from TRBV18 and TRBJ1-4; TRBD1 matches at 7 bases. Germline lookup yields CDR1 KGHSH and CDR2 LQKENI. The CDR3 spans 14 residues. The junction had 6 bases not matched to a gene; V was cut back by 3 bases and J by 8 bases. DNA of the CDR3: TGTGCCAGCTCACCTTACGACAGGGAGGAAAAACTGTTTTTT. Translating it yields CASSPYDREEKLFF.

V is TRBV7-2 and J is TRBJ1-1; 8 nucleotides match TRBD1. Germline CDR1 SGHTA, CDR2 FQGNSA. This CDR3 spans 15 amino acids. The J segment lost 5 bases and the V segment lost 5 bases, leaving 10 bases of the junction unmatched. CDR3 in amino acids: CASSPGGGARTEAFF. DNA for the CDR3: TGTGCCAGCAGCCCAGGGGGCGGGGCGAGGACTGAAGCTTTCTTT.

In its sample, this clone was seen a few times. The chain couples TRBV27 to TRBJ2-2, with 8 nucleotides matching TRBD2. Germline loops: CDR1 MNHEY, CDR2 SMNVEV (reference sequence). The trim removed 7 bases at V and 3 bases at J, leaving 7 bases unmatched. The CDR3 is 15 residues long. This CDR3 is CASTRAGEDTGELFF. As DNA, the CDR3 is TGTGCCAGCACCCGAGCGGGGGAGGACACCGGGGAGCTGTTTTTT.

The J gene is TRBJ1-5, the V gene TRBV3-1 (or the pseudogene TRBV3-2), with no clear D. Trimming took off 5 bases at V and 3 bases at J, with 17 bases between the two ends. Germline values: CDR1 LGHDT, CDR2 YNNKEL (reference sequence). CDR3 size: 16 residues. The CDR3 DNA sequence: TGTGCCAGCAGCAGAGGAACCGGGTCCTCCAATCAGCCCCAGCATTTT. Translation: CASSRGTGSSNQPQHF.

The chain couples TRBV19 to TRBJ1-2; tentative D call: TRBD1 (6 bases). Germline CDR1 and CDR2: LNHDA and SQIVND (reference sequence). The CDR3 spans 16 residues. Deletions cut 3 bases from V and 5 bases from J, with 19 bases between. This chain's CDR3 is CASSIRISGDAYGYTF. The CDR3 DNA reads TGTGCCAGTAGTATTCGAATCTCAGGGGACGCTTATGGCTACACCTTC.

This sequence joins TRBV5-1 and TRBJ1-6, with D tentatively TRBD1 (5 bases). CDR1 is SGHRS, CDR2 YFSETQ, per germline. Trimming shortened V by 2 bases and J by 8 bases, and 17 bases separated the two germline ends. The CDR3 runs to 16 residues. CDR3 region: CASSFNLPGRDSPLHF. The CDR3 coding sequence is TGCGCCAGCAGCTTTAACCTCCCAGGGAGGGATTCACCCCTCCACTTT.

This rearrangement joins TRBV6-1 to TRBJ2-4; D unresolved. The germline V gene encodes CDR1 MNHNS and CDR2 SASEGT. V was trimmed by 2 bases and J by 0 bases, leaving 8 bases between them. The CDR3 is made up of 15 amino acids. CDR3 protein: CASSESRLAKNIQYF. CDR3 sequence (DNA): TGTGCCAGCAGTGAAAGTCGACTAGCCAAAAACATTCAGTACTTC.

The chain joins TRBV4-3 to TRBJ1-3; 8 positions agree with TRBD1. The CDR3 is 16 amino acids. Germline values: CDR1 LGHNA, CDR2 YSLEER. J lost 0 bases, V lost 0 bases, and 1 base had no gene match. CDR3 coding DNA: TGCGCCAGCAGCCAAGATCAGGGGGCCTCTGGAAACACCATATATTTT. It encodes CASSQDQGASGNTIYF.

The chain carries TRBV28 and TRBJ2-7; D might be TRBD2 (6 bases). This CDR3 has 13 residues. The germline gives CDR1 MDHEN, CDR2 SYDVKM. With 5 bases removed from V and 3 bases from J, the gap between germline ends came to 11 bases. CDR3 residues: CASSLKTSYEQYF. The CDR3 DNA sequence: TGTGCCAGCAGTCTTAAGACTAGCTACGAGCAGTACTTC.

V is TRBV5-1 and J is TRBJ2-1; D might be TRBD2 (6 bases). There are 16 residues in the CDR3. V dropped 4 bases and J dropped 7 bases, with 21 bases sitting between them. Germline values: CDR1 SGHRS, CDR2 YFSETQ. The CDR3, as DNA: TGCGCCAGCAGCCCCGTGAGGCCGGGAGATGGGAATGAGCAGTTCTTC. It specifies CASSPVRPGDGNEQFF.

The rearrangement links TRBV19 to TRBJ2-6, with a possible D match to TRBD1 (5 bases). Germline V gives CDR1 LNHDA, CDR2 SQIVND (reference sequence). V gave up 3 bases and J gave up 0 bases, with 9 bases separating them. The CDR3 totals 16 residues. CDR3 nucleotides: TGTGCCAGTAGTATCCCAGGGTACTCTGGGGCCAACGTCCTGACTTTC. This gives the protein CASSIPGYSGANVLTF.

This clone came up once. The rearrangement joins TRBV28 to TRBJ2-5, with 7 bases matching TRBD1. This CDR3 has 15 amino acids. The germline V gene encodes CDR1 MDHEN and CDR2 SYDVKM. V lost 5 bases, J lost 2 bases, and 8 bases stayed unmatched. CDR3 residues: CASSGFGTAQETQYF. CDR3 nucleotide sequence: TGTGCCAGCAGTGGATTCGGGACAGCTCAAGAGACCCAGTACTTC.

The chain combines TRBV19 with TRBJ2-1; 9 bases line up with TRBD2. There are 14 residues in the CDR3. Unmatched junction bases numbered 5, after V lost 5 bases and J lost 6 bases. Germline assignment: CDR1 LNHDA and CDR2 SQIVND (reference sequence). The DNA for the CDR3 is TGTGCCAGTAGTTTAGCGGGAGTAGGCAATGAGCAGTTCTTC. Protein: CASSLAGVGNEQFF. The whole variable domain, filled in from reference TRBV19 and TRBJ2-1, reads DGGITQSPKYLFRKEGQNVTLSCEQNLNHDAMYWYRQDPGQGLRLIYYSQIVNDFQKGDIAEGYSVSREKKESFPLTVTSAQKNPTAFYLCASSLAGVGNEQFFGPGTRLTVL.

The V gene is TRBV6-2 or TRBV6-3, the J gene TRBJ1-1; 8 bases align to TRBD1. The CDR3 runs 15 residues. Germline values: CDR1 MNHEY, CDR2 SVGEGT. Trimming removed 6 bases from V and 3 bases from J; junction bases left unmatched: 9. The CDR3 loop is CASSDRGSLDTEAFF. The CDR3 coding sequence is TGTGCCAGCAGCGACAGGGGTAGTCTGGACACTGAAGCTTTCTTT.

This clone was seen more than once but under ten times. The CDR3 sequence: CAWSVQTSNSPLHF. The CDR3 DNA reads as TGTGCCTGGAGTGTACAGACCTCGAATTCACCCCTCCACTTT. V is TRBV30 and J is TRBJ1-6; D remains unclear. CDR1 and CDR2 (germline): GTSNPN, SVGIG (reference sequence). Trimming took 0 bases from V and 7 from J, leaving 10 bases between them. CDR3 size: 14 residues.

V usage is TRBV27 and J usage is TRBJ1-5; D is unresolved. Trimming stripped 3 bases from V and 5 bases from J, with 14 bases between. The CDR3 spans 15 residues. CDR1 and CDR2 from the germline V gene are MNHEY and SMNVEV (reference sequence). DNA of the CDR3: TGTGCCAGCAGTTTGGAGGGTTCTCGGTATCAGCCCCAGCATTTT. Translating gives CASSLEGSRYQPQHF.

CDR3 in amino acids: CASSLSGVSVTQYF. CDR3 nucleotide sequence: TGTGCCAGCAGCTTATCCGGGGTTTCGGTTACGCAGTATTTT. The chain carries TRBV7-3 and TRBJ2-3; D perhaps matches TRBD2 (5 bases). Per germline, CDR1 SGHTA and CDR2 FQGTGA. CDR3 length equals 14 residues. V was shortened by 2 bases and J by 8 bases, with 14 bases between the two germline ends.

J is TRBJ2-2 and V is TRBV7-2; D is unresolved. Germline CDR1 is SGHTA and CDR2 is FQGNSA. The CDR3 runs 18 residues. Trimming shortened V by 1 base and J by 1 base, and 16 bases separated the two germline ends. The CDR3 is CASSLEMVAELNTGELFF. Written as DNA, the CDR3 is TGTGCCAGCAGCTTAGAAATGGTTGCGGAGCTGAACACCGGGGAGCTGTTTTTT. The full variable domain, its missing parts supplied by reference TRBV7-2 and TRBJ2-2, is GAGVSQSPSNKVTEKGKDVELRCDPISGHTALYWYRQSLGQGLEFLIYFQGNSAPDKSGLPSDRFSAERTGGSVSTLTIQRTQQEDSAVYLCASSLEMVAELNTGELFFGEGSRLTVL.